The rows below give T cell receptor beta chains drawn from one sample of a study of early T cells in non-severe SARS-CoV-2 infection. TCRdb reprocessed the 5' RACE reads with MiXCR, giving one entry per CDR3 protein. The repertoire holds more than 50,000 distinct CDR3 sequences, with 5.5% to 6.5% as singletons. The sequencing sample was made of whole blood. The receptors were gathered from an adult who was a healthcare worker with PCR-confirmed SARS-CoV-2 infection or an uninfected control (not recorded which). CDR3s include the opening cysteine and the closing phenylalanine or tryptophan. The D gene is left open where the match is weak. Expanded clones are given a class, and other clones once, few, many or no size at all.

V	J	length	size	D	DNA	CDR3
TRBV9	TRBJ1-6	13	many	.	TGTGCCAGCAGCGCGGACTCTCGTGGGACCCTCCACTTT	CASSADSRGTLHF
TRBV11-1	TRBJ2-4	15	many	.	TGTGCCAGCAGCCAAGTCAAGGAGGCCAAAAACATTCAGTACTTC	CASSQVKEAKNIQYF
TRBV7-9	TRBJ1-1	14	many	TRBD1	TGTGCCAGCAGCGGGAGATCCGGACAGGGTCTTACTTTCTTT	CASSGRSGQGLTFF
TRBV13	TRBJ1-2	15	many	TRBD1	TGTGCCAGCAGTATACCGGGACAGGGCCCCGAGGGCTACACCTTC	CASSIPGQGPEGYTF
TRBV11-2	TRBJ2-2	14	many	.	TGTGCCAGCAGCTCCTACCCGGGTCCCGGGGAGCTGTTTTTT	CASSSYPGPGELFF
TRBV5-4	TRBJ2-7	12	many	.	TGTGCCAGCAGCTCCCCGGGGGCCGAGCAGTACTTC	CASSSPGAEQYF
TRBV5-1	TRBJ2-1	12	many	.	TGCGCCAGCGGAAGTGGGGGCAATGAGCAGTTCTTC	CASGSGGNEQFF
TRBV18	TRBJ1-5	14	many	.	TGTGCCAGCTCACCAGAGAATAGCAATCAGCCCCAGCATTTT	CASSPENSNQPQHF
TRBV5-1	TRBJ2-3	14	many	.	TGCGCCAGCAGCTTCCAAAGCCACACAGATACGCAGTATTTT	CASSFQSHTDTQYF
TRBV7-8	TRBJ2-1	13	many	.	TGTGCCAGCAGCTTACAGGGAAGCAATGAGCAGTTCTTC	CASSLQGSNEQFF
TRBV7-6	TRBJ2-5	14	.	.	TGTGCCAGCAGCCTACAAACATTCCAAGAGACCCAGTACTTC	CASSLQTFQETQYF
TRBV7-2	TRBJ2-7	15	.	.	TGTGCCAGCAGCTATTTAGCGAGGGCCTCCTACGAGCAGTACTTC	CASSYLARASYEQYF
TRBV18	TRBJ2-7	13	many	TRBD1	TGTGCCAGCTCACCCGGGACAGGGGTCGAGCAGTACTTC	CASSPGTGVEQYF
TRBV27	TRBJ2-1	14	many	.	TGTGCCAGCAGACCGGGGCCACCCCTCAATGAGCAGTTCTTC	CASRPGPPLNEQFF
TRBV27	TRBJ1-6	16	many	.	TGTGCCAGCAGTTTAGGGGGTCCGGGGGGCTTTTCACCCCTCCACTTT	CASSLGGPGGFSPLHF
TRBV6-6	TRBJ2-3	16	.	.	TGTGCCAGCAGTTACTCGCAACAGGATATCACAGATACGCAGTATTTT	CASSYSQQDITDTQYF
TRBV12-3/TRBV12-4	TRBJ2-7	12	.	.	TGTGCCAGCAGTCCCAATCGTTACGAGCAGTACTTC	CASSPNRYEQYF
TRBV29-1	TRBJ2-7	12	many	.	TGCAGCGCATCCGGGGCTTCCTACGAGCAGTACTTC	CSASGASYEQYF
TRBV7-2	TRBJ1-6	15	.	.	TGTGCCAGCAGATTACCAGGGGCAGGGAATTCACCCCTCCACTTT	CASRLPGAGNSPLHF
TRBV25-1	TRBJ1-4	12	.	.	TGTGCCAGCGGGAAGAGGGGAGAAAAACTGTTTTTT	CASGKRGEKLFF
TRBV6-2/TRBV6-3	TRBJ2-3	13	.	.	TGTGCCAGCCAAAATTACATGTCAGATACGCAGTATTTT	CASQNYMSDTQYF
TRBV2	TRBJ1-3	15	many	TRBD1	TGTGCCAGCAGATGGGACAGGAGGAAAGGAAACACCATATATTTT	CASRWDRRKGNTIYF
TRBV7-9	TRBJ2-3	16	many	TRBD2	TGTGCCGGGTCGAAGGCTAGCGGGACTAGCACAGATACGCAGTATTTT	CAGSKASGTSTDTQYF
TRBV7-2	TRBJ1-6	14	many	.	TGTGCCAGCAGCCACGGTGCCTATAATTCACCCCTCCACTTT	CASSHGAYNSPLHF
TRBV10-3	TRBJ2-1	14	few	.	TGTGCCATCAGGAAAGGGATTGACGACAATGAGCAGTTCTTC	CAIRKGIDDNEQFF
TRBV7-2	TRBJ2-3	13	.	.	TGTGCCAGCAGCGCGGACTTCACAGATACGCAGTATTTT	CASSADFTDTQYF